The 2 T cell receptor beta chains listed next were all sequenced from one sample in a study of read filtering for tumor transcriptome and immune sequencing. Molecular barcoded adaptors covering alpha/delta and beta/gamma chains were used on 400 ng RNA. From the reads, TCRdb called clonotypes with MiXCR, one entry per CDR3 protein. The repertoire includes 50,000 or so distinct CDR3 sequences, 9% to 15% of them detected once, and 16% sits in the top ten. The sequencing sample was made of a population of CD138-negative cells sorted from bone marrow. The receptors shown here come from a donor at least 40 years old with multiple myeloma.

This clonotype appeared many times. This chain connects TRBV4-2 to TRBJ1-1; D uncertain. The V gene's germline CDR1 is LGHNA and CDR2 YNFKEQ. CDR3 length: 17 residues. The V gene lost 1 base and the J gene lost 1 base, with 16 bases spanning the gap. The CDR3 reads CASSQGRSRSGNTEAFF. In DNA, the CDR3 is TGTGCCAGCAGCCAAGGACGGTCGCGGTCGGGGAACACTGAAGCTTTCTTT.

This clonotype was observed a few times. CDR3 loop: CASSLDRQWNTEAFF. The CDR3 region has the DNA TGTGCCAGCAGTTTAGATCGACAGTGGAACACTGAAGCTTTCTTT. J is TRBJ1-1 and V is TRBV12-3 or TRBV12-4, with D perhaps matching TRBD1 (5 bases). V was pared by 1 base and J by 1 base, with 10 bases between. CDR3 size: 15 residues.